This TCR beta chain was found in a study of graft-versus-host responses after intestinal transplantation. Study-wide points: Early post-transplant HvG declines were associated with peak circulating GvH clone levels.

This table comes from immunoSEQ multiplex PCR, and its TCRdb copy is limited to in-frame clones, with some not included. The sample yields 95,000 to 150,000 clones, over 80% seen once. Comments on this clone: Antigen: not known.

Germline V gives CDR1 MNHEY, CDR2 SMNVEV (reference sequence). CDR3 size: 12 residues. Trimming stripped 5 bases from V and 6 bases from J, with 11 bases between. This clonotype was obtained from a human donor who received an intestinal transplant. The J gene is TRBJ2-7, the V gene TRBV27, with D tentatively TRBD2 (5 bases). The starting material was unstimulated CD4+ T cells sorted from spleen or lymph node cells, obtained before intestinal transplant. This CDR3 is CASSEGIGEQYF. DNA of the CDR3: TGTGCCAGCAGTGAGGGTATCGGCGAGCAGTACTTC.